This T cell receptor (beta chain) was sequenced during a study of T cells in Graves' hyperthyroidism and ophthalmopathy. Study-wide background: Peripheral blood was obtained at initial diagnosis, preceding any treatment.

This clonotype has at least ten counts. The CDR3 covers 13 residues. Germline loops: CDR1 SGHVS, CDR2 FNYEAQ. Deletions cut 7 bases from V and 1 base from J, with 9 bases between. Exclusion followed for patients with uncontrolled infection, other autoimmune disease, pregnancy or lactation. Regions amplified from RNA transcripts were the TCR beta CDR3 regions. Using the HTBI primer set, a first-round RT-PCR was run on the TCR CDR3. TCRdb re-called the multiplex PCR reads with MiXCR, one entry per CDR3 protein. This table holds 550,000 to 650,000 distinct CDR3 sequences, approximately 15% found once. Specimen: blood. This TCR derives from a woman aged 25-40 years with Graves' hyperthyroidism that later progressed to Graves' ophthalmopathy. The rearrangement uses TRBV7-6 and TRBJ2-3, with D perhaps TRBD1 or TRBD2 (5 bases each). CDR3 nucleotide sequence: TGTGCCAGCAACCGGGGCGGCACAGATACGCAGTATTTT. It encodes CASNRGGTDTQYF.